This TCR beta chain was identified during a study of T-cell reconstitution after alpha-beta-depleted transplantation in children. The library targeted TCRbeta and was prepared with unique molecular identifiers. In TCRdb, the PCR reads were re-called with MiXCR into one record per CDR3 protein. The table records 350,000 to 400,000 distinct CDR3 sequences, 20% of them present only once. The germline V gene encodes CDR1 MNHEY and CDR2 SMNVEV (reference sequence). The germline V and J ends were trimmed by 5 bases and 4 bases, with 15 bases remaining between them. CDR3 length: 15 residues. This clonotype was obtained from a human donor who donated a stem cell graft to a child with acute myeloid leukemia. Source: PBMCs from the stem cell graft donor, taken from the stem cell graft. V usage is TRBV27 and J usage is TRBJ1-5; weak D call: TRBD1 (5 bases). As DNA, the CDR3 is TGTGCCAGCAGTAAACAGGTGTTTGAAAATCAGCCCCAGCATTTT. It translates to CASSKQVFENQPQHF.